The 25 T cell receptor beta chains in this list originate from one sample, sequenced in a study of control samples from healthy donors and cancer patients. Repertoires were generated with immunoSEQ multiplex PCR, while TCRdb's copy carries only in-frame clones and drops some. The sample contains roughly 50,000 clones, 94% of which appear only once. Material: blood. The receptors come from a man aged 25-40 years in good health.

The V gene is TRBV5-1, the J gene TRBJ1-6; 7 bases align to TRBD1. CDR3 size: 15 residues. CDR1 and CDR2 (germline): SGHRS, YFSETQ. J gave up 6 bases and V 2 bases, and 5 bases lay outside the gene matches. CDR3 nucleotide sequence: TGCGCCAGCAGCTTACAGGGGCAAACTAATTCACCCCTCCACTTT. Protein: CASSLQGQTNSPLHF.

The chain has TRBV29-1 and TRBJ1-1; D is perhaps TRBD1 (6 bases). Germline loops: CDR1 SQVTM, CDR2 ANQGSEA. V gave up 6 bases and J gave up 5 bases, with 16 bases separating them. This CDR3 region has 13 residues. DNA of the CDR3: TGCAGCGTAGGGAGAATAGGGGGGACTGAAGCTTTCTTT. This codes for CSVGRIGGTEAFF.

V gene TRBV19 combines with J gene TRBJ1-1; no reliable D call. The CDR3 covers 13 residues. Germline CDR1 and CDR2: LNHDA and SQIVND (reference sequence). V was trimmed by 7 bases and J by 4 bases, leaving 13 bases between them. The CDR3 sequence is CASKKNSRTEAFF. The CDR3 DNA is TGTGCCAGTAAGAAGAATTCCCGCACTGAAGCTTTCTTT.

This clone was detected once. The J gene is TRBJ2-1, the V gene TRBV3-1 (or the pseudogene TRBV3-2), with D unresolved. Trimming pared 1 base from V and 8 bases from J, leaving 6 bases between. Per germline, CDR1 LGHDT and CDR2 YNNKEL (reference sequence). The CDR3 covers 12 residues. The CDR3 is CASSQVADEQFF. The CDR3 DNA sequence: TGTGCCAGCAGCCAAGTGGCGGATGAGCAGTTCTTC.

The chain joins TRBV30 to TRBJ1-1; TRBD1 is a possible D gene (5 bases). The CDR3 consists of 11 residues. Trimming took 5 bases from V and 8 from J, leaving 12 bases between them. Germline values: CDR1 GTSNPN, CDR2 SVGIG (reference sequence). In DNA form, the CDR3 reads TGTGCCTGGGGGGCGGGAGACGAAGCTTTCTTT. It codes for CAWGAGDEAFF. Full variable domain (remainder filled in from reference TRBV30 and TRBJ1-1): SQTIHQWPATLVQPVGSPLSLECTVEGTSNPNLYWYRQAAGRGLQLLFYSVGIGQISSEVPQNLSASRPQDRQFILSSKKLLLSDSGFYLCAWGAGDEAFFGQGTRLTVV.

CDR3: CASSRGRWVSNYEQYF. The CDR3 DNA reads TGTGCCAGCAGTAGGGGCAGGTGGGTGTCAAACTACGAGCAGTACTTC. The chain couples TRBV6-6 to TRBJ2-7; D is possibly TRBD1 (5 bases). The V end lost 5 bases, the J end lost 3 bases, and 20 bases lay between the germline ends. In germline, CDR1 is MNHNY, CDR2 SVGAGI (reference sequence). The CDR3 has 16 residues.

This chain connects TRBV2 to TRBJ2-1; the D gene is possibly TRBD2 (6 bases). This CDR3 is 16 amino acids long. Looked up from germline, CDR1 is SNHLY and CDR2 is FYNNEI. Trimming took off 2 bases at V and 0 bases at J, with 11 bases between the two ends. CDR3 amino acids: CASSETSSYSYNEQFF. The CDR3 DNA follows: TGTGCCAGCAGTGAAACTAGCAGTTACTCCTACAATGAGCAGTTCTTC.

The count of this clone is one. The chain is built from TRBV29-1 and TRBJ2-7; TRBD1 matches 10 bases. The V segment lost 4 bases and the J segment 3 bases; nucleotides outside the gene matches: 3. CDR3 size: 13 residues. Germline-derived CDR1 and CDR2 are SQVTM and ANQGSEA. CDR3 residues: CSVVWDRGYEQYF. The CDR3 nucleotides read TGCAGCGTTGTCTGGGACAGGGGCTACGAGCAGTACTTC.

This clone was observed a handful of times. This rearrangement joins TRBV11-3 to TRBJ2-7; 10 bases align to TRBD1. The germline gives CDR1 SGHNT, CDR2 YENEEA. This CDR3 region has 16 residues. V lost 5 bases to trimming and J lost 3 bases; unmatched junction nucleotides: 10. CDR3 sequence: CASSEEKGQGSYEQYF. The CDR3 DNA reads TGTGCCAGCAGCGAAGAAAAGGGACAGGGGAGCTACGAGCAGTACTTC.

The CDR3 DNA follows: TGTGCCAGCAGCCCGCTGCGGACTCTCACTGAAGCTTTCTTT. Protein product: CASSPLRTLTEAFF. The V call is TRBV7-9, the J call TRBJ1-1; D unresolved. The CDR3 is made up of 14 amino acids. Germline values: CDR1 SEHNR, CDR2 FQNEAQ (reference sequence). The V and J ends lost 5 bases and 4 bases respectively, with 14 bases between them.

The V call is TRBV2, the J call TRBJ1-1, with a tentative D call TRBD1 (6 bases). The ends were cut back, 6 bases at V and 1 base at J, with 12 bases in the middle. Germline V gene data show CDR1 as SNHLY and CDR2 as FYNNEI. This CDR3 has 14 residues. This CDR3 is CASRDLDRNTEAFF. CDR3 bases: TGTGCCAGCAGAGATCTGGACAGGAACACTGAAGCTTTCTTT.

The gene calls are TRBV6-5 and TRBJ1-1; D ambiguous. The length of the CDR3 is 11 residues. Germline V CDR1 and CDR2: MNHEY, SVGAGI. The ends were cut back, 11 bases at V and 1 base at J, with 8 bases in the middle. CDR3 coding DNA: TGTGCCCACAGAGCGAACACTGAAGCTTTCTTT. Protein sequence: CAHRANTEAFF.

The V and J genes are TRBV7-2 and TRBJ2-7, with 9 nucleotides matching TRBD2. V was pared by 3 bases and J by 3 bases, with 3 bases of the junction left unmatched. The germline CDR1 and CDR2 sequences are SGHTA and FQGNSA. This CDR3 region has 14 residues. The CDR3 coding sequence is TGTGCCAGCAGCTTTGATAGCGGGGGCTACGAGCAGTACTTC. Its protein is CASSFDSGGYEQYF.

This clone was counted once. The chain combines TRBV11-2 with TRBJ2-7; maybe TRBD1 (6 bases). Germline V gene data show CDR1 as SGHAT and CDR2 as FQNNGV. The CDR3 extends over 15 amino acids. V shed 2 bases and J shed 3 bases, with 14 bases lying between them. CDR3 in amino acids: CASSLYGQTFYEQYF. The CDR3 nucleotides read TGTGCCAGCAGCTTATACGGACAGACTTTCTACGAGCAGTACTTC.

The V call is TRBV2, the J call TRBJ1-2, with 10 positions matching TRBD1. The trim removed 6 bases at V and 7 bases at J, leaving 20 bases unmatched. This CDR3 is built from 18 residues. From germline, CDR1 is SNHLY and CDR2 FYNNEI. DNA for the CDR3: TGTGCCAGCAGACAAACCGGGACAGGGGTTCCAATGTTGGGTGGCTACACCTTC. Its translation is CASRQTGTGVPMLGGYTF.

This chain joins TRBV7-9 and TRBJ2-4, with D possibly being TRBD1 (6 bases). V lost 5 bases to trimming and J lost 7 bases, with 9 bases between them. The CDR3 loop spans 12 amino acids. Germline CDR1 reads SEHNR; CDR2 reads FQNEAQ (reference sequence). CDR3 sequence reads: CASSAGQNIQYF. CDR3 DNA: TGTGCCAGCAGCGCAGGACAGAACATTCAGTACTTC.

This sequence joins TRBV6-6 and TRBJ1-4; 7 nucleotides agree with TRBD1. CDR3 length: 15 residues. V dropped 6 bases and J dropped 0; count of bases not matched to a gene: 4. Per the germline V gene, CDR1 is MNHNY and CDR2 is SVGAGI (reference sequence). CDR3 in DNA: TGTGCCAGCAGGCCACAGGGGCCAACTAATGAAAAACTGTTTTTT. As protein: CASRPQGPTNEKLFF.

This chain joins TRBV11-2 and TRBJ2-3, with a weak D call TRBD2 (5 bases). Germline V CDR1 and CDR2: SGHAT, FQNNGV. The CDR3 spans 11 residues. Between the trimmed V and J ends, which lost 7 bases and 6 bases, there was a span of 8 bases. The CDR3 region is CASTPGDTQYF. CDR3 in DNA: TGTGCCAGCACACCGGGGGATACGCAGTATTTT.

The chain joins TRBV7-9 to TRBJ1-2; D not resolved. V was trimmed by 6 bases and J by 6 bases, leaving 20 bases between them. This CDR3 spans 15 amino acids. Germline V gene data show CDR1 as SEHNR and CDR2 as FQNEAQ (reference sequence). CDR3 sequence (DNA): TGTGCCAGCAGTGGGGATTTTACGAGTGGGGATGGCTACACCTTC. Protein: CASSGDFTSGDGYTF. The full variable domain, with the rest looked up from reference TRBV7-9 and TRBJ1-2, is DTGVSQNPRHKITKRGQNVTFRCDPISEHNRLYWYRQTLGQGPEFLTYFQNEAQLEKSRLLSDRFSAERPKGSFSTLEIQRTEQGDSAMYLCASSGDFTSGDGYTFGSGTRLTVV.

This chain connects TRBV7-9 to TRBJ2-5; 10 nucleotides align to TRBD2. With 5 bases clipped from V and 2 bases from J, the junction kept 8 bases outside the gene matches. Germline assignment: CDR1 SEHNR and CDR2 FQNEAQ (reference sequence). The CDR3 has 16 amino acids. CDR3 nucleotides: TGTGCCAGCAGCCCCCTGAGCGGGGGGGATCAAGAGACCCAGTACTTC. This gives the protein CASSPLSGGDQETQYF.

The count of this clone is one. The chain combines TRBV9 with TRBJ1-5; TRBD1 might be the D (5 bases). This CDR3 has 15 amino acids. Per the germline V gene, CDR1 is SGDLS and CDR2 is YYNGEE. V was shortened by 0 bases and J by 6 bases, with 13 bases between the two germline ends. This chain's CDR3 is CASSVGDQGTQPQHF. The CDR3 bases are TGTGCCAGCAGCGTAGGGGACCAAGGCACTCAGCCCCAGCATTTT.

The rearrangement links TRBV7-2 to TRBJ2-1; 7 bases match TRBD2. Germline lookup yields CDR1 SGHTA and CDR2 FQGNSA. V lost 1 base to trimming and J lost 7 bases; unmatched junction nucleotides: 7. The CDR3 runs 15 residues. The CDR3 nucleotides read TGTGCCAGCAGCTTAGTCGGCGGGGGTCTGAATGAGCAGTTCTTC. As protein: CASSLVGGGLNEQFF.

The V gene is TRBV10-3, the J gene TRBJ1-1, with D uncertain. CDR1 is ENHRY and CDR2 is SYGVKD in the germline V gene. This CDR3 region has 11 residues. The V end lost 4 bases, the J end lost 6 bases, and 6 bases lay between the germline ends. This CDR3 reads CAISGDAEAFF. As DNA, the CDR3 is TGTGCCATCAGTGGAGACGCTGAAGCTTTCTTT.

The CDR3 protein is CASSRAAGTLPRGNTIYF. DNA of the CDR3: TGTGCCAGCAGCCGAGCGGCCGGGACCCTCCCGCGGGGAAACACCATATATTTT. J is TRBJ1-3 and V is TRBV4-2, with D possibly being TRBD1 (5 bases). The V and J ends lost 4 bases and 4 bases respectively, with 23 bases between them. CDR3 length equals 18 residues. Germline V CDR1 and CDR2: LGHNA, YNFKEQ.

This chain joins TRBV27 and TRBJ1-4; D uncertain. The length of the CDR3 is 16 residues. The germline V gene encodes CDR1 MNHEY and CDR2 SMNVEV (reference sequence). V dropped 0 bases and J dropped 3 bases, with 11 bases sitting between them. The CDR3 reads CASSLSPQDPNEKLFF. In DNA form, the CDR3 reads TGTGCCAGCAGTTTATCGCCTCAGGATCCTAATGAAAAACTGTTTTTT. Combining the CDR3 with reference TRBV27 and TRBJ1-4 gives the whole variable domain EAQVTQNPRYLITVTGKKLTVTCSQNMNHEYMSWYRQDPGLGLRQIYYSMNVEVTDKGDVPEGYKVSRKEKRNFPLILESPSPNQTSLYFCASSLSPQDPNEKLFFGSGTQLSVL.